The 6 T cell receptor beta chains listed next were all sequenced from one sample in a study of blood T cell repertoires in COVID-19. Method: immunoSEQ multiplex PCR; TCRdb's copy keeps in-frame clones and lacks some. The repertoire holds some 150,000 clones, with roughly 87% as singletons. Sequenced material: peripheral blood. The source of these receptors is an older woman with active or convalescent COVID-19.

This clone has just one count. The chain uses TRBV14 and TRBJ1-2, with 7 bases fitting TRBD1. CDR3 length equals 15 residues. Trimming removed 4 bases from V and 2 bases from J; junction bases left unmatched: 7. The germline V gene encodes CDR1 SGHDN and CDR2 FVKESK. The CDR3 sequence: CASSLPGQFNYGYTF. Here the CDR3 DNA reads TGTGCCAGCAGCCTCCCGGGACAGTTCAACTATGGCTACACCTTC.

V is TRBV10-3 and J is TRBJ2-1, with 8 bases fitting TRBD1. The CDR3 length is 15 residues. V lost 7 bases and J lost 7; bases outside the gene matches: 12. The germline CDR1 and CDR2 sequences are ENHRY and SYGVKD. CDR3 bases: TGTGCCATCATCAATGACAGGGGAGCTTTAAATGAGCAGTTCTTC. This sequence encodes CAIINDRGALNEQFF.

The J gene is TRBJ2-5, the V gene TRBV5-1, with D possibly TRBD1 on 6 matching bases. Trimming left V 0 bases short and J 3 bases short, with 9 bases between. There are 14 residues in the CDR3. Looked up from germline, CDR1 is SGHRS and CDR2 is YFSETQ. CDR3 sequence: CASSLEYREETQYF. CDR3 bases: TGCGCCAGCAGCTTGGAGTACAGGGAAGAGACCCAGTACTTC. The full variable domain, with the rest looked up from reference TRBV5-1 and TRBJ2-5, is KAGVTQTPRYLIKTRGQQVTLSCSPISGHRSVSWYQQTPGQGLQFLFEYFSETQRNKGNFPGRFSGRQFSNSRSEMNVSTLELGDSALYLCASSLEYREETQYFGPGTRLLVL.

V usage is TRBV7-6 and J usage is TRBJ2-3; TRBD1 matches 8 bases. The CDR3 has 15 residues. V lost 5 bases, J lost 3 bases, and 7 bases stayed unmatched. Per germline, CDR1 SGHVS and CDR2 FNYEAQ. The CDR3 reads CASSPRQGATDTQYF. CDR3 nucleotide sequence: TGTGCCAGCAGCCCCAGGCAGGGGGCAACAGATACGCAGTATTTT.

This chain uses TRBV4-1 with TRBJ1-4; the D is unclear. V lost 0 bases, J lost 4 bases, and 15 bases lay in between. Germline CDR1 and CDR2: MGHRA and YSYEKL. The CDR3 length is 17 residues. The CDR3 loop reads CASSQDPLAGFNEKLFF. CDR3 DNA sequence: TGCGCCAGCAGCCAAGATCCCCTAGCGGGGTTTAATGAAAAACTGTTTTTT.

The rearrangement uses TRBV5-1 and TRBJ2-1; D possibly corresponds to TRBD1 (6 bases). With 7 bases removed from V and 7 bases from J, the gap between germline ends came to 21 bases. The length of the CDR3 is 15 residues. Germline V gene lookup returns CDR1 SGHRS and CDR2 YFSETQ. As DNA, the CDR3 is TGCGCCAGCGGCCTTAGCTGGGGGCCCTTGAATGAGCAGTTCTTC. The encoded protein is CASGLSWGPLNEQFF.